The clone carrying this T cell receptor beta chain was seen only a few times. Preparation of the TCRbeta library was carried out with unique molecular identifiers. TCRdb fed the PCR reads into MiXCR, producing one record per CDR3 protein. Of fewer than 350,000 distinct CDR3 sequences listed, approximately 10% are singletons. This specimen belongs to a study of T-cell reconstitution after alpha-beta-depleted transplantation in children. V lost 3 bases and J lost 7, with 13 bases in between. This CDR3 is 13 amino acids long. Germline V gene data show CDR1 as MDHEN and CDR2 as SYDVKM. The TCR comes from a male patient under 10 years old who had a stem cell transplant for chronic granulomatous disease, so the T cells may come from the graft donor. V is TRBV28 and J is TRBJ2-7; D unresolved. The sample was peripheral blood, taken 180 days after TCRalphabeta/CD19-depleted stem cell transplant. The CDR3 bases are TGTGCCAGCAGTTTCCCTGGACCCGGAGAGCAGTACTTC. Protein: CASSFPGPGEQYF. The full variable domain, with the rest looked up from reference TRBV28 and TRBJ2-7, is DVKVTQSSRYLVKRTGEKVFLECVQDMDHENMFWYRQDPGLGLRLIYFSYDVKMKEKGDIPEGYSVSREKKERFSLILESASTNQTSMYLCASSFPGPGEQYFGPGTRLTVT.